The 32 T cell receptor beta chains below come from one sample, sequenced in a study of blood T cell repertoires in COVID-19. Method: immunoSEQ multiplex PCR; TCRdb's copy keeps in-frame clones and lacks some. This table holds 50,000 to 65,000 clones, roughly four fifths found once. Source material: peripheral blood. These receptor sequences come from a woman aged 55-70 years with acute or convalescent COVID-19.

This clone is a singleton in its sample. The V gene is TRBV7-9, the J gene TRBJ1-2; possibly TRBD1 for D (5 bases). Germline CDR1 SEHNR, CDR2 FQNEAQ (reference sequence). Trimming removed 7 bases at V and 4 bases at J, with 25 bases between. The CDR3 sequence is 17 residues long. CDR3 coding DNA: TGTGCCAGCACCCCAGGGCAGGGAGGGCCCCGCGGCTATGGCTACACCTTC. This translates into CASTPGQGGPRGYGYTF.

There are a few counts of this clone. The V and J genes are TRBV9 and TRBJ2-2, with D possibly TRBD1 on 5 matching bases. V gave up 2 bases and J gave up 8 bases, with 16 bases separating them. This CDR3 has 15 amino acids. Germline CDR1 SGDLS, CDR2 YYNGEE. CDR3 in DNA: TGTGCCAGCAGCGTTGTGGACACCCCTCAGGGGGAGCTGTTTTTT. Residues: CASSVVDTPQGELFF.

This chain connects TRBV19 to TRBJ1-5, with no clear D. The ends were cut back, 3 bases at V and 3 bases at J, with 9 bases in the middle. CDR1 LNHDA and CDR2 SQIVND come from the germline V gene (reference sequence). The CDR3 sequence is 14 residues long. In nucleotides, the CDR3 is TGTGCCAGTAGTATTTACAGTTCCAATCAGCCCCAGCATTTT. It yields the protein CASSIYSSNQPQHF.

V gene TRBV30 combines with J gene TRBJ2-5; 7 nucleotides align to TRBD2. CDR1 GTSNPN and CDR2 SVGIG come from the germline V gene (reference sequence). There are 14 residues in the CDR3. Unmatched junction bases numbered 6, after V lost 3 bases and J lost 2 bases. CDR3 nucleotide sequence: TGTGCCTGGAGCCGCTCCGGGGGGCAAGAGACCCAGTACTTC. It translates to CAWSRSGGQETQYF.

The chain employs TRBV2 and TRBJ1-1, with D perhaps matching TRBD1 (5 bases). With 6 bases removed from V and 6 bases from J, the gap between germline ends came to 17 bases. The CDR3 has 14 residues. The germline V gene encodes CDR1 SNHLY and CDR2 FYNNEI. The CDR3 region is CASRKQGPSPEAFF. CDR3 nucleotide sequence: TGTGCCAGCAGGAAGCAGGGTCCTTCCCCTGAAGCTTTCTTT.

This chain connects TRBV6-5 to TRBJ1-3; 7 bases match TRBD1. CDR1 MNHEY and CDR2 SVGAGI come from the germline V gene. CDR3 size: 14 residues. With 6 bases clipped from V and 4 bases from J, the junction kept 6 bases outside the gene matches. This CDR3 is CASRLTGPGNTIYF. The CDR3 DNA reads TGTGCCAGCAGGCTGACAGGGCCCGGAAACACCATATATTTT.

The gene calls are TRBV7-9 and TRBJ2-1; 11 nucleotides agree with TRBD2. The J segment lost 7 bases and the V segment lost 5 bases, leaving 10 bases of the junction unmatched. This CDR3 spans 16 amino acids. Germline V gives CDR1 SEHNR, CDR2 FQNEAQ (reference sequence). In nucleotides, the CDR3 is TGTGCCAGCAGCGCTAGCTTAGCGGGAGGGAGGAATGAGCAGTTCTTC. This codes for CASSASLAGGRNEQFF.

The gene calls are TRBV10-3 and TRBJ1-3; D may be TRBD1 (6 bases). Trimming cost V 0 bases and J 5 bases, with 14 bases left between them. The CDR3 runs 16 residues. CDR1 and CDR2 (germline): ENHRY, SYGVKD. The CDR3 DNA reads as TGTGCCATCAGTGAGTCTGGGAAAGGGGGTAGAAACACCATATATTTT. Translation gives CAISESGKGGRNTIYF.

The chain carries TRBV21-1 and TRBJ2-6; the tabulated D call, TRBD2, remains unverified against the DNA. TRBV21-1 constitutes a pseudogene. This CDR3 region has 8 residues. The CDR3 here is CASSSEAF. The CDR3 DNA reads TGTGCCAGCAGTTCCGAGGCTTTC.

This chain uses TRBV18 with TRBJ1-2; D is unresolved. Trimming removed 3 bases from V and 0 bases from J, with 17 bases in between. The CDR3 extends over 17 amino acids. Germline assignment: CDR1 KGHSH and CDR2 LQKENI. The CDR3 here is CASSPPEKRRANYGYTF. CDR3 DNA: TGTGCCAGCTCACCCCCGGAGAAGAGGAGAGCTAACTATGGCTACACCTTC.

The CDR3 nucleotides read TGTGCCAGCAGCTCCGACAGGTTGTGGGGCTACACCTTC. Amino acids: CASSSDRLWGYTF. The rearrangement joins TRBV7-9 to TRBJ1-2, with a possible D match to TRBD1 (6 bases). Deletions cut 4 bases from V and 8 bases from J, with 14 bases between. The germline V gene encodes CDR1 SEHNR and CDR2 FQNEAQ (reference sequence). The CDR3 has 13 amino acids.

The gene calls are TRBV7-2 and TRBJ2-7, with D possibly TRBD1 on 6 matching bases. Germline lookup yields CDR1 SGHTA and CDR2 FQGNSA. This CDR3 contains 15 residues. Trimming cost V 1 base and J 1 base, with 11 bases left between them. CDR3 sequence reads: CASSLEDSFSYEQYF. The CDR3 DNA is TGTGCCAGCAGCTTAGAGGACAGTTTTTCCTACGAGCAGTACTTC.

The rearrangement links TRBV4-2 to TRBJ1-5; 10 nucleotides match TRBD1. CDR1 is LGHNA and CDR2 is YNFKEQ in the germline V gene. V was pared by 1 base and J by 2 bases, with 5 bases of the junction left unmatched. CDR3 length: 17 amino acids. The CDR3 reads CASSQVGDRGGNQPQHF. CDR3 nucleotides: TGTGCCAGCAGCCAAGTTGGGGACAGGGGCGGCAATCAGCCCCAGCATTTT.

The rearrangement uses TRBV4-1 and TRBJ2-1; TRBD2 agrees at 8 bases. The CDR3 totals 15 residues. CDR1 and CDR2 from the germline V gene are MGHRA and YSYEKL. V shed 2 bases, J shed 4 bases, and the junction held 4 bases outside the gene matches. The CDR3 loop reads CASSQPGGHYNEQFF. The CDR3 DNA follows: TGCGCCAGCAGCCAACCGGGGGGGCATTACAATGAGCAGTTCTTC.

V usage is TRBV19 and J usage is TRBJ1-5, with a possible D match to TRBD1 (5 bases). The germline V and J ends were trimmed by 7 bases and 0 bases, with 13 bases remaining between them. Germline-derived CDR1 and CDR2 are LNHDA and SQIVND (reference sequence). CDR3 size: 15 residues. Here the CDR3 DNA reads TGTGCCAGTATTAGATCAGGGAATAGCAATCAGCCCCAGCATTTT. This codes for CASIRSGNSNQPQHF.

The chain is built from TRBV4-2 and TRBJ1-2; a possible D gene is TRBD1 (6 bases). Germline V gives CDR1 LGHNA, CDR2 YNFKEQ. Trimming cost V 0 bases and J 0 bases, with 8 bases left between them. The CDR3 extends over 15 amino acids. The CDR3 sequence is CASSQDPGANYGYTF. CDR3 bases: TGTGCCAGCAGCCAAGACCCAGGGGCTAACTATGGCTACACCTTC.

V is TRBV6-5 and J is TRBJ1-2; no reliable D call. V was shortened by 6 bases and J by 4 bases, with 15 bases between the two germline ends. The CDR3 is 14 residues long. Germline V gene lookup returns CDR1 MNHEY and CDR2 SVGAGI. The CDR3 DNA sequence: TGTGCCAGCAGCTTGGGCCCAACCTTCTATGGCTACACCTTC. Residues: CASSLGPTFYGYTF.

This clone was counted only a few times. The gene calls are TRBV19 and TRBJ1-1, with TRBD1 identical over 8 bases. Germline V CDR1 and CDR2: LNHDA, SQIVND (reference sequence). The CDR3 length is 16 residues. Trimming cost V 3 bases and J 4 bases; bases outside gene matches: 10. DNA of the CDR3: TGTGCCAGTAGTATCGGGGTGGACAGGGCGGGCACTGAAGCTTTCTTT. Encoded protein: CASSIGVDRAGTEAFF.

The V gene is TRBV7-3, the J gene TRBJ2-1, with D uncertain. Trimming removed 3 bases from V and 7 bases from J, with 10 bases in between. This CDR3 comprises 13 residues. Germline V gene sequence: CDR1 SGHTA, CDR2 FQGTGA. CDR3 protein: CASSFLPLNEQFF. CDR3 nucleotides: TGTGCCAGCAGCTTCCTTCCGTTAAATGAGCAGTTCTTC.

This clone was seen just once. The V gene is TRBV5-1, the J gene TRBJ2-2, with 8 bases fitting TRBD2. CDR3 size: 16 residues. V lost 0 bases to trimming and J lost 2 bases; unmatched junction nucleotides: 3. CDR1 and CDR2 (germline): SGHRS, YFSETQ. CDR3 residues: CASSLGSGTNTGELFF. DNA for the CDR3: TGCGCCAGCAGCTTGGGTAGCGGGACAAACACCGGGGAGCTGTTTTTT.

The rearrangement uses TRBV6-1 and TRBJ1-4; no firm D call. The germline gives CDR1 MNHNS, CDR2 SASEGT. The CDR3 has 15 residues. Trimming shortened V by 2 bases and J by 2 bases, and 9 bases separated the two germline ends. The CDR3 loop is CASSELWATNEKLFF. In DNA, the CDR3 is TGTGCCAGCAGTGAACTCTGGGCGACTAATGAAAAACTGTTTTTT.

This chain connects TRBV6-5 to TRBJ2-7; 9 nucleotides match TRBD2. The CDR3 is made up of 14 amino acids. Looked up from germline, CDR1 is MNHEY and CDR2 is SVGAGI. The trim removed 6 bases at V and 6 bases at J, leaving 9 bases unmatched. CDR3 residues: CASRGGLAPPEQYF. The DNA of the CDR3 is TGTGCCAGCAGAGGGGGACTAGCACCACCCGAGCAGTACTTC.

The chain joins TRBV19 to TRBJ1-1, with 10 bases matching TRBD1. CDR3 length: 14 amino acids. CDR1 LNHDA and CDR2 SQIVND come from the germline V gene (reference sequence). V lost 2 bases, J lost 4 bases, and 1 base stayed unmatched. CDR3 protein: CASSIRTGGTEAFF. The CDR3 DNA sequence: TGTGCCAGTAGTATAAGGACAGGGGGCACTGAAGCTTTCTTT.

The chain carries TRBV5-1 and TRBJ1-4; D remains unclear. CDR1 SGHRS and CDR2 YFSETQ come from the germline V gene. The ends were cut back, 4 bases at V and 8 bases at J, with 15 bases in the middle. The CDR3 length is 14 residues. In nucleotides, the CDR3 is TGCGCCAGCAGCCCCGGGATAAGAGGAGAAAAACTGTTTTTT. It translates to CASSPGIRGEKLFF.

About this clone itself: Other DNA sequences in this sample translate to the same CDR3. The rearrangement uses TRBV18 and TRBJ2-5; TRBD1 matches at 7 bases. This CDR3 is 14 amino acids long. Per germline, CDR1 KGHSH and CDR2 LQKENI. V was clipped by 3 bases and J by 2 bases; unmatched bases: 3. The CDR3 DNA follows: TGTGCCAGCTCACCTAGGGACAGTCAAGAGACCCAGTACTTC. Translated, it gives CASSPRDSQETQYF. Full variable domain (rest looked up from reference TRBV18 and TRBJ2-5): NAGVMQNPRHLVRRRGQEARLRCSPMKGHSHVYWYRQLPEEGLKFMVYLQKENIIDESGMPKERFSAEFPKEGPSILRIQQVVRGDSAAYFCASSPRDSQETQYFGPGTRLLVL.

The J gene is TRBJ2-7, the V gene TRBV9, with 7 bases lining up with TRBD1. The CDR3 consists of 14 residues. V shed 3 bases and J 3 bases; nucleotides not matched to a gene: 6. Germline CDR1 reads SGDLS; CDR2 reads YYNGEE. In DNA, the CDR3 is TGTGCCAGCAGCGCGGGACAGTCCAACTACGAGCAGTACTTC. This translates into CASSAGQSNYEQYF.

The V call is TRBV7-8, the J call TRBJ2-3; perhaps TRBD1 as D (5 bases). The ends were cut back, 1 base at V and 2 bases at J, with 13 bases in the middle. Germline values: CDR1 SGHVS, CDR2 FQNEAQ. The CDR3 runs 16 residues. CDR3 residues: CASSLVQQEFTDTQYF. DNA for the CDR3: TGTGCCAGCAGCTTAGTCCAACAGGAATTCACAGATACGCAGTATTTT. Complete variable domain (other parts from reference TRBV7-8 and TRBJ2-3): GAGVSQSPRYKVAKRGQDVALRCDPISGHVSLFWYQQALGQGPEFLTYFQNEAQLDKSGLPSDRFFAERPEGSVSTLKIQRTQQEDSAVYLCASSLVQQEFTDTQYFGPGTRLTVL.

This clone was seen just once. V usage is TRBV6-6 and J usage is TRBJ2-4; 7 nucleotides match TRBD2. V lost 5 bases and J lost 0; bases outside the gene matches: 25. Germline V CDR1 and CDR2: MNHNY, SVGAGI (reference sequence). The CDR3 contains 22 residues. The CDR3 sequence is CASSLQTPRGGRNELAKNIQYF. The CDR3 nucleotides are TGTGCCAGCAGTCTACAGACCCCGCGGGGCGGGAGAAACGAACTAGCCAAAAACATTCAGTACTTC.

This chain uses TRBV9 with TRBJ2-1; 7 bases map to TRBD2. CDR3 length equals 14 residues. CDR1 and CDR2 from the germline V gene are SGDLS and YYNGEE. V dropped 7 bases and J dropped 6; count of bases not matched to a gene: 10. The chain's CDR3 is CASGTGGRGNEQFF. The DNA of the CDR3 is TGTGCCAGCGGGACTGGGGGGAGGGGCAATGAGCAGTTCTTC.

The gene calls are TRBV11-2 and TRBJ1-1, with TRBD1 matching over 7 bases. Germline V CDR1 and CDR2: SGHAT, FQNNGV. The CDR3 has 18 amino acids. V was clipped by 1 base and J by 1 base; unmatched bases: 12. The CDR3, as DNA: TGTGCCAGCAGCTTAGTTGACAGGGTGTCCCCACAGAACACTGAAGCTTTCTTT. Amino acid sequence: CASSLVDRVSPQNTEAFF.

This clone was counted only a few times. This chain connects TRBV6-5 to TRBJ2-5, with 7 nucleotides matching TRBD2. The CDR3 is 13 residues long. V was clipped by 8 bases and J by 4 bases; unmatched bases: 7. Germline values: CDR1 MNHEY, CDR2 SVGAGI. The CDR3 protein is CASLRGTGETQYF. The CDR3 DNA is TGTGCCAGCTTGCGGGGGACTGGAGAGACCCAGTACTTC.

CDR3 bases: TGTGCCAGCAGTTCGTCCTCCAGGGGGCTGGATGAAAAACTGTTTTTT. As protein: CASSSSSRGLDEKLFF. The rearrangement joins TRBV25-1 to TRBJ1-4; TRBD1 matches at 8 bases. The CDR3 contains 16 residues. J was trimmed by 6 bases and V by 5 bases; bases with no gene match: 11. The germline CDR1 and CDR2 sequences are MGHDK and SYGVNS.